The 30 T cell receptor beta chains below come from one sample, sequenced in a study of memory CD4+ T cells and cytomegalovirus serostatus (dated by TCRdb to the late 2010s). A FACSAria II was used to sort memory CD4+ T cells, defined as single viable CD3+CD4+CD8-CD45RO+ cells. Preparation of the library involved the immunoSEQ multiplex PCR assay. This is the immuneACCESS table as TCRdb keeps it, with only in-frame sequences that have V and J called. A part of the clones is gone; compared with another copy, unresolved V genes explain less than half, and the rest is unexplained. Here the sample has 40,000 to 55,000 clones; over 75% occur a single time. Around 0.63% of the sample rests with the top ten. Sample: memory CD4+ T cells from blood. These receptors were taken from an adult in good health and CMV-seronegative.

The chain joins TRBV5-5 to TRBJ1-2; the match to TRBD1 covers 7 bases. The length of the CDR3 is 16 residues. Looked up from germline, CDR1 is SGHKS and CDR2 is YYEKEE (reference sequence). With 0 bases clipped from V and 4 bases from J, the junction kept 9 bases outside the gene matches. In DNA form, the CDR3 reads TGTGCCAGCAGCTTGGACCCCACGGGACAGCCCTATGGCTACACCTTC. Amino acids: CASSLDPTGQPYGYTF.

The V and J genes are TRBV6-6 and TRBJ1-1; D is ambiguous. The V end was cut by 7 bases, the J end by 1 base, with 7 bases between. The CDR3 has 12 amino acids. Germline loops: CDR1 MNHNY, CDR2 SVGAGI (reference sequence). Written as DNA, the CDR3 is TGTGCCAGCAAGGCGGAGAACACTGAAGCTTTCTTT. This sequence encodes CASKAENTEAFF.

V and J are TRBV7-2 and TRBJ2-1; 8 bases line up with TRBD1. The length of the CDR3 is 15 residues. Germline lookup yields CDR1 SGHTA and CDR2 FQGNSA. J was trimmed by 3 bases and V by 6 bases; bases with no gene match: 7. The CDR3 bases are TGTGCCAGCAGAGAGGACAGGGTTGGCTACAATGAGCAGTTCTTC. The encoded protein is CASREDRVGYNEQFF. Full variable domain (outside the CDR3, taken from reference TRBV7-2 and TRBJ2-1): GAGVSQSPSNKVTEKGKDVELRCDPISGHTALYWYRQSLGQGLEFLIYFQGNSAPDKSGLPSDRFSAERTGGSVSTLTIQRTQQEDSAVYLCASREDRVGYNEQFFGPGTRLTVL.

This clone was seen only a few times. This rearrangement joins TRBV2 to TRBJ1-2; weak D call: TRBD1 (6 bases). The ends were cut back, 3 bases at V and 7 bases at J, with 12 bases in the middle. This CDR3 is 13 amino acids long. The germline V gene has CDR1 SNHLY and CDR2 FYNNEI. CDR3 loop: CASSESRGSGYTF. CDR3 DNA sequence: TGTGCCAGCAGTGAGAGCAGGGGCAGTGGCTACACCTTC.

The chain joins TRBV2 to TRBJ1-4, with D hard to call. The CDR3 runs to 13 residues. Germline V gene data show CDR1 as SNHLY and CDR2 as FYNNEI. V dropped 4 bases and J dropped 3 bases, with 6 bases sitting between them. The CDR3 spells CASSGQANEKLFF. In DNA, the CDR3 is TGTGCCAGCAGTGGGCAGGCTAATGAAAAACTGTTTTTT.

V usage is TRBV6-1 and J usage is TRBJ2-7; D is perhaps TRBD1 (6 bases). This CDR3 is built from 13 residues. CDR1 is MNHNS and CDR2 is SASEGT in the germline V gene. Between the trimmed V and J ends, which lost 6 bases and 2 bases, there was a span of 11 bases. DNA of the CDR3: TGTGCCAGCAGGGGGGCAGGGCCCTACGAGCAGTACTTC. It specifies CASRGAGPYEQYF.

The chain couples TRBV6-4 to TRBJ2-3, with D perhaps being TRBD1 or TRBD2 (7 bases each). This CDR3 contains 13 residues. Looked up from germline, CDR1 is MRHNA and CDR2 is SNTAGT. V was cut by 4 bases and J by 6 bases, with 11 bases left in between. The CDR3 nucleotides are TGTGCCAGCAGTGGACAGGGAGGGGATACGCAGTATTTT. As protein: CASSGQGGDTQYF.

This chain connects TRBV11-3 to TRBJ2-3; possibly TRBD2 for D (6 bases). CDR1 and CDR2 from the germline V gene are SGHNT and YENEEA. V lost 5 bases to trimming and J lost 0 bases, with 12 bases between them. The CDR3 is made up of 15 amino acids. The CDR3 nucleotides read TGTGCCAGCAGCGCCGGGACTCCTAGCACAGATACGCAGTATTTT. Translation: CASSAGTPSTDTQYF.

Turning to this clone: This CDR3 is also generated by other DNA sequences in the sample. V usage is TRBV27 and J usage is TRBJ2-7; TRBD2 aligns across 9 bases. Germline CDR1 is MNHEY and CDR2 is SMNVEV (reference sequence). This CDR3 contains 18 residues. Trimming removed 5 bases from V and 2 bases from J; junction bases left unmatched: 16. Here the CDR3 DNA reads TGTGCCAGCAGTCCACGATACCCCATTAGCGGGGGAACCTACGAGCAGTACTTC. It codes for CASSPRYPISGGTYEQYF.

A single count supports this clone. The J gene is TRBJ1-6, the V gene TRBV18, with TRBD1 matching over 9 bases. The V gene end was trimmed by 2 bases and the J gene end by 10 bases; junction bases not matched to a gene: 9. This CDR3 has 16 residues. CDR1 KGHSH and CDR2 LQKENI come from the germline V gene. CDR3 bases: TGTGCCAGCTCACCAACGAGACAGGGGGGTGAATCACCCCTCCACTTT. Translating it yields CASSPTRQGGESPLHF.

This clone has more than one count but fewer than ten. V and J are TRBV4-2 and TRBJ1-1; D call uncertain. The length of the CDR3 is 13 residues. V was clipped by 2 bases and J by 6 bases, with 10 bases between them. CDR1 and CDR2 (germline): LGHNA, YNFKEQ. CDR3 coding DNA: TGTGCCAGCAGCCAAATAATAGGCGCTGAAGCTTTCTTT. This translates into CASSQIIGAEAFF.

The chain carries TRBV4-1 and TRBJ1-2; D gene uncertain. The germline V gene encodes CDR1 MGHRA and CDR2 YSYEKL. V lost 3 bases and J lost 4, with 12 bases in between. The CDR3 has 14 residues. The CDR3 DNA reads as TGCGCCAGCAGCCAGGCTACGGATCGCTATGGCTACACCTTC. It codes for CASSQATDRYGYTF.

The chain employs TRBV5-1 and TRBJ2-7; the D gene is possibly TRBD1 (5 bases). Germline V gene data show CDR1 as SGHRS and CDR2 as YFSETQ. The CDR3 length is 15 residues. Trimming took off 4 bases at V and 6 bases at J, with 20 bases between the two ends. The CDR3 here is CASSLDADWGSEQYF. The CDR3 DNA reads TGCGCCAGCAGCCTGGATGCTGATTGGGGCTCCGAGCAGTACTTC.

The chain is built from TRBV19 and TRBJ1-5, with D tentatively TRBD1 (6 bases). Trimming stripped 3 bases from V and 0 bases from J, with 9 bases between. This CDR3 region has 15 residues. Germline assignment: CDR1 LNHDA and CDR2 SQIVND (reference sequence). CDR3 DNA: TGTGCCAGTAGTATTTCAGGGGATAGCAATCAGCCCCAGCATTTT. Translation: CASSISGDSNQPQHF.

The J gene is TRBJ2-4, the V gene TRBV7-9; 7 bases agree with TRBD2. Germline assignment: CDR1 SEHNR and CDR2 FQNEAQ (reference sequence). The CDR3 consists of 14 residues. V shed 3 bases, J shed 2 bases, and the junction held 1 base outside the gene matches. As DNA, the CDR3 is TGTGCCAGCAGCTTCGGGGGGTCCAAAAACATTCAGTACTTC. It codes for CASSFGGSKNIQYF. Full variable domain (missing parts from reference TRBV7-9 and TRBJ2-4): DTGVSQNPRHKITKRGQNVTFRCDPISEHNRLYWYRQTLGQGPEFLTYFQNEAQLEKSRLLSDRFSAERPKGSFSTLEIQRTEQGDSAMYLCASSFGGSKNIQYFGAGTRLSVL.

V gene TRBV6-1 combines with J gene TRBJ2-2, with a tentative D call TRBD2 (6 bases). This CDR3 is 14 amino acids long. The V gene lost 7 bases and the J gene lost 3 bases, with 12 bases spanning the gap. The germline V gene encodes CDR1 MNHNS and CDR2 SASEGT. The CDR3 loop reads CASKEGPDTGELFF. The CDR3, as DNA: TGTGCCAGCAAGGAGGGGCCGGACACCGGGGAGCTGTTTTTT.

The chain is built from TRBV27 and TRBJ2-5; TRBD2 matches at 9 bases. The trim removed 5 bases at V and 0 bases at J, leaving 16 bases unmatched. Germline V gene sequence: CDR1 MNHEY, CDR2 SMNVEV (reference sequence). This CDR3 has 19 amino acids. The CDR3 here is CASSPRGGGGAMNQETQYF. For the CDR3, the DNA is TGTGCCAGCAGTCCCAGGGGTGGCGGGGGGGCGATGAACCAAGAGACCCAGTACTTC.

The chain carries TRBV30 and TRBJ1-1; D ambiguous. The CDR3 runs to 13 residues. Germline CDR1 is GTSNPN and CDR2 is SVGIG (reference sequence). Trimming shortened V by 2 bases and J by 6 bases, and 13 bases separated the two germline ends. CDR3 in amino acids: CAWSSLMGSEAFF. CDR3 bases: TGTGCCTGGAGTTCGCTTATGGGTTCTGAAGCTTTCTTT.

The chain is built from TRBV28 and TRBJ1-5; D is unclear. The CDR3 sequence is 20 residues long. Trimming removed 6 bases at V and 0 bases at J, with 27 bases between. Looked up from germline, CDR1 is MDHEN and CDR2 is SYDVKM. CDR3 nucleotide sequence: TGTGCCAGCAGAATTTATAGCGTACGGGAAAGCATTTATAGCAATCAGCCCCAGCATTTT. Protein: CASRIYSVRESIYSNQPQHF.

This clone rates as medium-sized (0.01 to 0.1%). This rearrangement joins TRBV7-9 to TRBJ1-6, with D possibly matching TRBD1 (6 bases). This CDR3 region has 15 residues. Germline V gene lookup returns CDR1 SEHNR and CDR2 FQNEAQ (reference sequence). V was cut by 5 bases and J by 5 bases, with 13 bases left in between. As DNA, the CDR3 is TGTGCCAGCAGCCTCGGACAGACCAATAATTCACCCCTCCACTTT. Its protein is CASSLGQTNNSPLHF.

The genes are TRBV7-9 and TRBJ1-5, with D perhaps matching TRBD1 (5 bases). Trimming stripped 4 bases from V and 0 bases from J, with 10 bases between. CDR1 and CDR2 from the germline V gene are SEHNR and FQNEAQ (reference sequence). The CDR3 has 15 amino acids. As DNA, the CDR3 is TGTGCCAGCAGCTCCTCGGGGGTTAGCAATCAGCCCCAGCATTTT. Encoded protein: CASSSSGVSNQPQHF.

The rearrangement uses TRBV5-1 and TRBJ1-4, with TRBD1 matching 9 bases. V lost 7 bases to trimming and J lost 4 bases; unmatched junction nucleotides: 5. The CDR3 length is 14 residues. The germline V gene encodes CDR1 SGHRS and CDR2 YFSETQ. This CDR3 is CASGTGTVNEKLFF. CDR3 in DNA: TGCGCCAGCGGGACAGGGACGGTTAATGAAAAACTGTTTTTT.

The J gene is TRBJ1-6, the V gene TRBV5-5; the D gene is possibly TRBD1 (6 bases). Germline V gives CDR1 SGHKS, CDR2 YYEKEE (reference sequence). V lost 1 base to trimming and J lost 8 bases, with 16 bases between them. The CDR3 runs 16 residues. The DNA for the CDR3 is TGTGCCAGCAGCTTGTGGGGGGCGCCGACTGATTCACCCCTCCACTTT. Protein: CASSLWGAPTDSPLHF. Together with reference TRBV5-5 and TRBJ1-6, the CDR3 gives the full variable domain: DAGVTQSPTHLIKTRGQQVTLRCSPISGHKSVSWYQQVLGQGPQFIFQYYEKEERGRGNFPDRFSARQFPNYSSELNVNALLLGDSALYLCASSLWGAPTDSPLHFGNGTRLTVT.

The chain has TRBV7-2 and TRBJ2-5; D gene ambiguous. Per germline, CDR1 SGHTA and CDR2 FQGNSA. The CDR3 has 11 residues. V lost 4 bases to trimming and J lost 4 bases, with 4 bases between them. CDR3 protein: CASSSGETQYF. The CDR3 nucleotides are TGTGCCAGCAGCTCGGGAGAGACCCAGTACTTC.

This clone was counted between two and nine times. The junction departs from the called germline gene at one end, perhaps through a read error. The chain has TRBV28 and TRBJ1-5; D gene uncertain. Germline CDR1 is MDHEN and CDR2 is SYDVKM. This CDR3 spans 13 amino acids. The CDR3 DNA sequence: TGTGCAAGCACTTCCCGGGGCAATCAGCCCCAGCATTTT. Protein: CASTSRGNQPQHF. The full variable domain, completed using reference TRBV28 and TRBJ1-5, is DVKVTQSSRYLVKRTGEKVFLECVQDMDHENMFWYRQDPGLGLRLIYFSYDVKMKEKGDIPEGYSVSREKKERFSLILESASTNQTSMYLCASTSRGNQPQHFGDGTRLSIL.

The chain uses TRBV30 and TRBJ2-2; 11 nucleotides agree with TRBD2. Trimming took 3 bases from V and 7 from J; bases not matched to a gene: 16. CDR1 and CDR2 from the germline V gene are GTSNPN and SVGIG (reference sequence). This CDR3 contains 18 residues. The CDR3 coding sequence is TGTGCCTGGAGACCTAACAGGGTAGCGGGGGGGTCCCTCGGGGAGCTGTTTTTT. Translation gives CAWRPNRVAGGSLGELFF.

In this sample, this clone turned up once. The V gene is TRBV7-2, the J gene TRBJ2-7, with 10 bases aligning to TRBD2. This CDR3 comprises 15 residues. V trimming: 1 base; J trimming: 3 bases; junction bases outside the gene matches: 3. The germline V gene encodes CDR1 SGHTA and CDR2 FQGNSA. The CDR3 DNA sequence: TGTGCCAGCAGCTTAGTCCTAGCGGGGGACTACGAGCAGTACTTC. Translating gives CASSLVLAGDYEQYF.

On this clone itself: No conserved phenylalanine or tryptophan ends this CDR3, so it is likely a read error. The limits of the CDR3 on the DNA are not certain, so only TCRdb's listed CDR3 is given. The CDR3 loop reads CASRGDSHPFG. The chain joins TRBV7-3 to TRBJ2-7; TRBD1, the table's D call, was not compared with the DNA. From germline, CDR1 is SGHTA and CDR2 FQGTGA. The CDR3 sequence runs 11 residues, both termini included.

In this sample, this clone is medium-sized. The chain employs TRBV30 and TRBJ2-4, with a possible D match to TRBD1 (6 bases). Trimming pared 8 bases from V and 3 bases from J, leaving 14 bases between. The germline V gene encodes CDR1 GTSNPN and CDR2 SVGIG (reference sequence). The CDR3 is 13 amino acids. In DNA form, the CDR3 reads TGTGCCGGTACAGGGACCAACAAAAACATTCAGTACTTC. It encodes CAGTGTNKNIQYF.

This chain uses TRBV5-1 with TRBJ1-5; 12 positions match TRBD1. V lost 1 base and J lost 1; bases outside the gene matches: 24. CDR3 size: 24 residues. From germline, CDR1 is SGHRS and CDR2 YFSETQ. The CDR3 is CASSLIRGTGGRPEDGMSNQPQHF. CDR3 nucleotide sequence: TGCGCCAGCAGCTTGATAAGAGGGACAGGGGGCCGGCCAGAGGACGGCATGAGCAATCAGCCCCAGCATTTT.